A single T cell receptor beta chain is shown here with its context. Its antigen is currently unknown. This sample stems from a study of cytomegalovirus exposure and HLA in healthy donors. Study findings and constraints: V- and J-gene trimming of TCR beta was linked (in a later analysis) to a missense DCLRE1C variant.

The primer mix had 60 Vbeta and 13 Jbeta primers. Clones were sequenced by immunoSEQ multiplex PCR, and TCRdb holds only the in-frame ones, with some missing. Among about 130,000 clones, about 78% were seen once, and the ten largest hold under 1.5%. Material for sequencing was PBMCs. The receptor's source is a female donor in good health and CMV-seronegative.

CDR3 DNA: TGTGCCAGCAGATCTTTGGACAGCCGCTATGGCTACACCTTC. Translation gives CASRSLDSRYGYTF. The V gene is TRBV27, the J gene TRBJ1-2, with D perhaps TRBD1 (6 bases). The germline CDR1 and CDR2 sequences are MNHEY and SMNVEV (reference sequence). V was clipped by 6 bases and J by 4 bases, with 15 bases between them. CDR3 length equals 14 residues.